This T cell receptor (beta chain) was profiled in a study of identical twins. This clonotype has just a few counts. The CDR3 consists of 15 residues. V shed 5 bases, J shed 0 bases, and the junction held 5 bases outside the gene matches. In germline, CDR1 is SGHRS, CDR2 YFSETQ. MiXCR was run by TCRdb on the 5' RACE reads, yielding one entry per CDR3 protein. The sample includes approximately 600,000 distinct CDR3 sequences, around a tenth of them seen just once. The sample was also reused in another study, on yellow fever vaccine responses in identical twins.

The V and J genes are TRBV5-1 and TRBJ2-1, with TRBD2 identical over 7 bases. The source of this sequence is a woman between 18 and 29 years old in good health. Sequenced material: PBMCs. The CDR3 DNA is TGCGCCAGCAGATATGGCGGGAGCTCCTACAATGAGCAGTTCTTC. Translating gives CASRYGGSSYNEQFF.